Each of the 27 T cell receptor beta chains below was sequenced from the same sample in a study. Cells sorted as Tregs were CD4+, CD25+ and CD127-/low. TCRdb itself ran the 5' RACE reads through MiXCR, one entry per CDR3 protein. This repertoire shows fewer than 75,000 distinct CDR3 sequences, approximately 26% found once; its top ten account for roughly 2.1%. Source material: tumor-infiltrating Tregs sorted from the breast tumor. Source of these receptors: a female donor with breast cancer.

This clonotype was picked up one time. V and J are TRBV7-9 and TRBJ1-2; D is unclear. CDR3 length: 11 amino acids. Germline lookup yields CDR1 SEHNR and CDR2 FQNEAQ (reference sequence). V was trimmed by 5 bases and J by 3 bases, leaving 4 bases between them. CDR3 loop: CASSGDYGYTF. The CDR3 nucleotides read TGTGCCAGCAGCGGCGACTATGGCTACACCTTC.

J is TRBJ2-5 and V is TRBV11-2; 9 bases match TRBD2. Germline V gene data show CDR1 as SGHAT and CDR2 as FQNNGV. The CDR3 is 17 amino acids. J lost 7 bases, V lost 3 bases, and 15 bases had no gene match. The CDR3 reads CASSFGLAGRGVGTQYF. CDR3 in DNA: TGTGCCAGCAGCTTCGGGCTAGCGGGAAGGGGAGTAGGGACCCAGTACTTC. Filled out from reference TRBV11-2 and TRBJ2-5, the complete variable domain reads EAGVAQSPRYKIIEKRQSVAFWCNPISGHATLYWYQQILGQGPKLLIQFQNNGVVDDSQLPKDRFSAERLKGVDSTLKIQPAKLEDSAVYLCASSFGLAGRGVGTQYFGPGTRLLVL.

The chain employs TRBV5-1 and TRBJ2-5, with D perhaps matching TRBD2 (5 bases). V was shortened by 4 bases and J by 4 bases, with 11 bases between the two germline ends. The CDR3 is made up of 13 amino acids. Germline-derived CDR1 and CDR2 are SGHRS and YFSETQ. CDR3 nucleotides: TGCGCCAGCAGCAAACTAGGTGCAGAGACCCAGTACTTC. Its protein product is CASSKLGAETQYF.

This chain uses TRBV29-1 with TRBJ1-2, with no clear D. Germline V lookup: CDR1 SQVTM, CDR2 ANQGSEA. The CDR3 runs to 14 residues. V lost 1 base and J lost 2, with 11 bases in between. CDR3 residues: CSVEVGPQNYGYTF. CDR3 DNA sequence: TGCAGCGTTGAAGTGGGTCCACAGAACTATGGCTACACCTTC.

This clonotype was seen ten or more times. V is TRBV20-1 and J is TRBJ2-7; maybe TRBD2 (6 bases). The CDR3 is 14 residues long. The V and J ends lost 5 bases and 0 bases respectively, with 14 bases between them. CDR1 and CDR2 (germline): DFQATT, SNEGSKA (reference sequence). The CDR3 is CSAGGTGSSYEQYF. Written as DNA, the CDR3 is TGCAGTGCTGGCGGGACCGGGTCCTCCTACGAGCAGTACTTC.

This clonotype came up a few times. The V call is TRBV7-2, the J call TRBJ2-2; unclear D gene. The CDR3 runs to 12 residues. V lost 2 bases and J 6 bases, leaving 4 bases between the germline ends. Germline lookup yields CDR1 SGHTA and CDR2 FQGNSA. The CDR3 is CASSLLAGELFF. CDR3 bases: TGTGCCAGCAGCTTACTAGCCGGGGAGCTGTTTTTT.

The genes are TRBV4-2 and TRBJ2-7, with 7 nucleotides matching TRBD2. Germline V gene lookup returns CDR1 LGHNA and CDR2 YNFKEQ. This CDR3 region has 16 residues. V lost 5 bases to trimming and J lost 0 bases; unmatched junction nucleotides: 10. CDR3 DNA sequence: TGTGCCAGCAGCGATCAACTAGCGAGGAGCTCCTACGAGCAGTACTTC. Translated: CASSDQLARSSYEQYF.

Notes on this clonotype: A much larger clonotype is one base distant, so this may be a read error. The chain is built from TRBV9 and TRBJ2-1; the match to TRBD2 covers 7 bases. This CDR3 has 15 amino acids. The germline gives CDR1 SGDLS, CDR2 YYNGEE. Trimming took 3 bases from V and 7 from J; bases not matched to a gene: 10. CDR3 amino acids: CASSASRTSVNEQFF. DNA of the CDR3: TGTGCCAGCAGCGCCTCCAGGACTAGTGTGAATGAGCAGTTCTTC.

The chain employs TRBV5-1 and TRBJ2-3; maybe TRBD2 (6 bases). V was pared by 4 bases and J by 4 bases, with 10 bases between. CDR3 size: 13 residues. Looked up from germline, CDR1 is SGHRS and CDR2 is YFSETQ. CDR3: CASSGRRSDTQYF. The CDR3 nucleotides read TGCGCCAGCAGCGGGAGGCGATCAGATACGCAGTATTTT.

This clonotype was seen repeatedly, ten times or more. CDR3 nucleotides: TGTGCCAGCAGTTCCCCGGGACAGGGTCAAGAGACCCAGTACTTC. It encodes CASSSPGQGQETQYF. This chain links TRBV6-5 with TRBJ2-5; 9 bases fit TRBD1. Germline V gives CDR1 MNHEY, CDR2 SVGAGI. There are 15 residues in the CDR3. V trimming: 4 bases; J trimming: 2 bases; junction bases outside the gene matches: 5.

In its sample, this clonotype ranks as medium-sized. The CDR3 sequence is CASSVDGGTGRNYGYTF. The DNA of the CDR3 is TGTGCCAGCAGCGTAGATGGTGGGACAGGGAGGAACTATGGCTACACCTTC. The rearrangement links TRBV9 to TRBJ1-2; 9 positions agree with TRBD1. With 0 bases clipped from V and 2 bases from J, the junction kept 8 bases outside the gene matches. CDR3 size: 17 residues. From germline, CDR1 is SGDLS and CDR2 YYNGEE.

This clonotype was detected only a few times. One end of the junction does not line up with germline, which may come from a read error. The V and J genes are TRBV20-1 and TRBJ1-4; possibly TRBD1 for D (5 bases). The CDR3 extends over 13 amino acids. Germline V gene data show CDR1 as DFQATT and CDR2 as SNEGSKA (reference sequence). CDR3 in DNA: TGCAGTGCTAGAGGGGACTCGAATGAAAAGCTGTTTTTT. Translation: CSARGDSNEKLFF.

This clonotype was seen ten or more times. This chain joins TRBV7-9 and TRBJ2-1; 9 bases agree with TRBD2. Losses at the gene ends were 5 bases for V and 5 bases for J; bases not matched to a gene: 10. Looked up from germline, CDR1 is SEHNR and CDR2 is FQNEAQ (reference sequence). This CDR3 has 16 amino acids. The CDR3 nucleotides are TGTGCCAGCAGCCGCGTGATGCCTAGCGGGGACAATGAGCAGTTCTTC. Its protein is CASSRVMPSGDNEQFF. The complete variable domain, with remaining parts taken from reference TRBV7-9 and TRBJ2-1, reads DTGVSQNPRHKITKRGQNVTFRCDPISEHNRLYWYRQTLGQGPEFLTYFQNEAQLEKSRLLSDRFSAERPKGSFSTLEIQRTEQGDSAMYLCASSRVMPSGDNEQFFGPGTRLTVL.

CDR3 protein: CASSELIDTQYF. CDR3 DNA: TGTGCCAGCAGCGAACTGATAGATACGCAGTATTTT. The chain couples TRBV2 to TRBJ2-3; D unclear. CDR1 is SNHLY and CDR2 is FYNNEI in the germline V gene. The V and J ends lost 6 bases and 5 bases respectively, with 9 bases between them. CDR3 length: 12 amino acids.

This clonotype has a single count. The chain is built from TRBV12-3 or TRBV12-4 and TRBJ2-3, with 7 bases identical to TRBD1. The CDR3 is 13 amino acids. The trim removed 6 bases at V and 2 bases at J, leaving 2 bases unmatched. CDR3 sequence reads: CASRGQPTDTQYF. CDR3 nucleotide sequence: TGTGCCAGCAGGGGACAGCCCACAGATACGCAGTATTTT.

There are a few counts of this clonotype. The chain carries TRBV3-1 and TRBJ2-7, with a possible D match to TRBD2 (6 bases). Trimming stripped 4 bases from V and 2 bases from J, with 12 bases between. This CDR3 is 14 amino acids long. Per germline, CDR1 LGHDT and CDR2 YNNKEL (reference sequence). CDR3 region: CASSREGGTYEQYF. CDR3 nucleotides: TGTGCCAGCAGCCGCGAGGGAGGAACCTACGAGCAGTACTTC.

This clonotype was observed at least ten times. The chain links TRBV28 to TRBJ1-6; D uncertain. The CDR3 has 14 residues. The V gene's germline CDR1 is MDHEN and CDR2 SYDVKM. V was pared by 5 bases and J by 7 bases, with 12 bases between. The CDR3 here is CASSPTGENSPLHF. In nucleotides, the CDR3 is TGTGCCAGCAGTCCCACCGGGGAAAATTCACCCCTCCACTTT.

This clonotype was picked up a small number of times. The V and J genes are TRBV11-3 and TRBJ2-3, with 7 bases fitting TRBD1. The V gene's germline CDR1 is SGHNT and CDR2 YENEEA. The CDR3 totals 13 residues. V lost 6 bases to trimming and J lost 5 bases; unmatched junction nucleotides: 5. Written as DNA, the CDR3 is TGTGCCAGCAGTCCTACAGGGGAAGATACGCAGTATTTT. Its protein is CASSPTGEDTQYF.

The chain is built from TRBV7-9 and TRBJ2-3; tentative D call: TRBD1 (5 bases). The CDR3 consists of 15 residues. Germline lookup yields CDR1 SEHNR and CDR2 FQNEAQ (reference sequence). V lost 1 base and J lost 2, with 10 bases in between. CDR3 amino acids: CASSLGNRLTDTQYF. The CDR3 DNA sequence: TGTGCCAGCAGCTTAGGGAACAGGCTCACAGATACGCAGTATTTT.

The chain links TRBV12-3 or TRBV12-4 to TRBJ2-1; 10 bases are a match to TRBD2. This CDR3 contains 17 residues. The V and J ends lost 0 bases and 3 bases, in that order; junction bases with no gene match: 5. In nucleotides, the CDR3 is TGTGCCAGCAGTTTAGCGCGCGGGACTAGCGTCTACAATGAGCAGTTCTTC. This encodes CASSLARGTSVYNEQFF.

The rearrangement uses TRBV20-1 and TRBJ1-2; D uncertain. Germline assignment: CDR1 DFQATT and CDR2 SNEGSKA (reference sequence). The CDR3 contains 14 residues. The V end lost 5 bases, the J end lost 7 bases, and 20 bases lay between the germline ends. CDR3 region: CSAPGPTVAPGYTF. The CDR3 DNA reads TGCAGTGCTCCAGGACCCACTGTAGCGCCTGGCTACACCTTC.

The chain has TRBV28 and TRBJ1-2; D uncertain. Trimming took off 2 bases at V and 0 bases at J, with 10 bases between the two ends. The germline V gene encodes CDR1 MDHEN and CDR2 SYDVKM. There are 15 residues in the CDR3. In DNA form, the CDR3 reads TGTGCCAGCAGTTTACTATTCGGGGCTAACTATGGCTACACCTTC. Amino acids: CASSLLFGANYGYTF.

The chain is built from TRBV7-2 and TRBJ2-1, with TRBD2 as a possible D gene (5 bases). With 1 base removed from V and 9 bases from J, the gap between germline ends came to 16 bases. CDR3 length equals 15 residues. Germline-derived CDR1 and CDR2 are SGHTA and FQGNSA. The CDR3 reads CASSLGGWTYFEQFF. The CDR3 DNA is TGTGCCAGCAGCTTAGGAGGGTGGACCTATTTTGAGCAGTTCTTC.

V and J are TRBV7-6 and TRBJ2-7; TRBD1 aligns across 7 bases. Germline lookup yields CDR1 SGHVS and CDR2 FNYEAQ. J gave up 0 bases and V 6 bases, and 5 bases lay outside the gene matches. This CDR3 is built from 14 residues. CDR3: CASRRGQSSYEQYF. DNA of the CDR3: TGTGCCAGCAGGAGGGGGCAGAGCTCCTACGAGCAGTACTTC.

V is TRBV5-1 and J is TRBJ1-4; no firm D call. The CDR3 covers 17 residues. Germline CDR1 is SGHRS and CDR2 is YFSETQ. Trimming removed 2 bases at V and 1 base at J, with 15 bases between. CDR3 nucleotides: TGCGCCAGCAGCTTTGGTCCGGCCTGGGTAACTAATGAAAAACTGTTTTTT. This gives the protein CASSFGPAWVTNEKLFF.

This clonotype showed up many times. The rearrangement joins TRBV7-8 to TRBJ1-3, with a possible D match to TRBD1 (6 bases). Between the trimmed V and J ends, which lost 5 bases and 0 bases, there was a span of 17 bases. Germline CDR1 SGHVS, CDR2 FQNEAQ. This CDR3 comprises 17 residues. DNA of the CDR3: TGTGCCAGCAGCCAATTCCCCGGACAGAGCTCTGGAAACACCATATATTTT. This sequence encodes CASSQFPGQSSGNTIYF.

V is TRBV12-3 or TRBV12-4 and J is TRBJ2-5; weak D call: TRBD2 (5 bases). Between the trimmed V and J ends, which lost 5 bases and 5 bases, there was a span of 18 bases. This CDR3 spans 15 amino acids. The CDR3 spells CASSPSTSPRETQYF. The CDR3 DNA reads TGTGCCAGCAGTCCCTCAACTAGTCCCCGCGAGACCCAGTACTTC.